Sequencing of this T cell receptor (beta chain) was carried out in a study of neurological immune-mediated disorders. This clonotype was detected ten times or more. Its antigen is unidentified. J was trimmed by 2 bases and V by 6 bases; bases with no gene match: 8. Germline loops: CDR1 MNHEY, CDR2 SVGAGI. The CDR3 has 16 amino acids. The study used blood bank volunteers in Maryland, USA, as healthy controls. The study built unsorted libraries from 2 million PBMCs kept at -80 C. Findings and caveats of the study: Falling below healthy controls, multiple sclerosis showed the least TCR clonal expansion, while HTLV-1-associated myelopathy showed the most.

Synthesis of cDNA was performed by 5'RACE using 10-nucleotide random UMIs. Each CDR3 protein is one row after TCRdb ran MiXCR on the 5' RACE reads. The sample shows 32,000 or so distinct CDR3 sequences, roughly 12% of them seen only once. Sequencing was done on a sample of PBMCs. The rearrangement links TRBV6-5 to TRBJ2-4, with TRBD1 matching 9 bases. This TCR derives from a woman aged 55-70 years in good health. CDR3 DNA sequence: TGTGCCAGCAGAGCCGGGACAGGGAGTCCCAAAAACATTCAGTACTTC. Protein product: CASRAGTGSPKNIQYF.